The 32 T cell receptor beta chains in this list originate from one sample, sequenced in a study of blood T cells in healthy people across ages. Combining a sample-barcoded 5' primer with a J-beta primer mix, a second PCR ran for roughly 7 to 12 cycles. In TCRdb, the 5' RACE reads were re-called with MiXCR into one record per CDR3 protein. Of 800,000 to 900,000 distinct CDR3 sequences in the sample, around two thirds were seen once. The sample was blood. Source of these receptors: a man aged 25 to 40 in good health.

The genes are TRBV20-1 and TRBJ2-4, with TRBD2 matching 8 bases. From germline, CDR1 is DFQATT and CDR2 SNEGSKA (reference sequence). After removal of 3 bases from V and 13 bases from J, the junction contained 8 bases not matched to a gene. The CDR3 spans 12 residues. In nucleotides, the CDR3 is TGCAGTGCTAGGGCGGGGGGAATAGAGCAGTACTTC. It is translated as CSARAGGIEQYF.

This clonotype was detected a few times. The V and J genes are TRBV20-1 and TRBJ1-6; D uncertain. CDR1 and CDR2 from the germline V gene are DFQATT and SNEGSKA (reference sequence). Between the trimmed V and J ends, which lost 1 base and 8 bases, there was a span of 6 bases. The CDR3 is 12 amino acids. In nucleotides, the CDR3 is TGCAGTGCTAGAGGTCCTGATTCACCCCTCCACTTT. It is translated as CSARGPDSPLHF.

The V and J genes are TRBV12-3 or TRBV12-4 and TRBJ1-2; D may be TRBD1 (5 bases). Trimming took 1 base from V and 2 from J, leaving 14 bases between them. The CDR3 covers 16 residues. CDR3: CASSLVPGRGNYGYTF. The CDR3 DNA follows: TGTGCCAGCAGTTTAGTGCCGGGGAGGGGAAACTATGGCTACACCTTC.

CDR3 protein: CASSGRGTGLRYEQYF. The CDR3 DNA reads TGTGCCAGCAGTGGGAGGGGGACAGGGCTTCGGTACGAGCAGTACTTC. The rearrangement links TRBV2 to TRBJ2-7, with 9 bases identical to TRBD1. The CDR3 spans 16 residues. CDR1 and CDR2 (germline): SNHLY, FYNNEI. V shed 4 bases and J 4 bases; nucleotides not matched to a gene: 11.

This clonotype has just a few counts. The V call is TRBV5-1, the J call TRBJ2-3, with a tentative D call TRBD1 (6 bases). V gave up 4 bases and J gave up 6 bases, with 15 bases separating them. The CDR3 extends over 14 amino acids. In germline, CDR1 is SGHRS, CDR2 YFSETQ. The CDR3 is CASSRGQLTDTQYF. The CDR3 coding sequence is TGCGCCAGCAGCAGGGGACAACTCACTGATACGCAGTATTTT.

The CDR3 nucleotides read TGTGCCAGCAGCTCATCCTGGACAGGGGGAGGCGGCTACACCTTC. Translating it yields CASSSSWTGGGGYTF. This sequence joins TRBV7-9 and TRBJ1-2; TRBD1 matches at 10 bases. Looked up from germline, CDR1 is SEHNR and CDR2 is FQNEAQ (reference sequence). The CDR3 consists of 15 residues. The V gene end was trimmed by 4 bases and the J gene end by 8 bases; junction bases not matched to a gene: 10.

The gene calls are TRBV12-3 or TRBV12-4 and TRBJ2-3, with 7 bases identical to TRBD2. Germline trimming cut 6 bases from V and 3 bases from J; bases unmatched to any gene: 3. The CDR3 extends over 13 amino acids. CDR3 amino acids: CASRRAGTDTQYF. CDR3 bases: TGTGCCAGCAGGAGAGCGGGAACAGATACGCAGTATTTT.

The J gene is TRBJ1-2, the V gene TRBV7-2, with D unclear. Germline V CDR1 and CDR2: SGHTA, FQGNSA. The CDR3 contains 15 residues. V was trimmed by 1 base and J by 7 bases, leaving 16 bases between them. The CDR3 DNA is TGTGCCAGCAGCTTAGTGGGAGGGAAAGCTGTTGGCTACACCTTC. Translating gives CASSLVGGKAVGYTF.

CDR3 DNA sequence: TGCAGTGCTACGGGACTAGCGGGGGCCCTCAGAGATACGCAGTATTTT. Protein sequence: CSATGLAGALRDTQYF. This chain connects TRBV20-1 to TRBJ2-3, with TRBD2 matching over 14 bases. Per the germline V gene, CDR1 is DFQATT and CDR2 is SNEGSKA (reference sequence). V gave up 4 bases and J gave up 5 bases; unmatched junction bases: 8. CDR3 length equals 16 residues.

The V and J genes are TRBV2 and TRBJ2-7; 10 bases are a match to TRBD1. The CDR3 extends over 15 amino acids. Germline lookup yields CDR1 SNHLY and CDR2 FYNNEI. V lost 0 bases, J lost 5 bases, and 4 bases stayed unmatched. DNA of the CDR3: TGTGCCAGCAGTGAAGCAGACAGGGGGCTGAACGAGCAGTACTTC. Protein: CASSEADRGLNEQYF.

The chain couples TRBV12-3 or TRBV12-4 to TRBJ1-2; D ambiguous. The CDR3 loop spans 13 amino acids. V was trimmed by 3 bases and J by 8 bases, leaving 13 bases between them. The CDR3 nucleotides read TGTGCCAGCAGTTTCCTCCGGGAGGTGGGCTACACCTTC. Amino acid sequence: CASSFLREVGYTF.

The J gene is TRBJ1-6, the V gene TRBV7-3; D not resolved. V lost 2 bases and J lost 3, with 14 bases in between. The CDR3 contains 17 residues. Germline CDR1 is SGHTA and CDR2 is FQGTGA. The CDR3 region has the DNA TGTGCCAGCAGCTTAGACTCCCAGCCGAGCTATAATTCACCCCTCCACTTT. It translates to CASSLDSQPSYNSPLHF.

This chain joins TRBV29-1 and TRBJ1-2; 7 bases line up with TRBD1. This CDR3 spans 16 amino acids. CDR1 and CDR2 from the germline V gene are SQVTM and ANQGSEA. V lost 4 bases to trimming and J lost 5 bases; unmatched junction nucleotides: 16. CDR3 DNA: TGCAGCGTTGGCCCCCCTACGACAGGGAAGGAATATGGCTACACCTTC. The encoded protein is CSVGPPTTGKEYGYTF. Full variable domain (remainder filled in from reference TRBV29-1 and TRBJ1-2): SAVISQKPSRDICQRGTSLTIQCQVDSQVTMMFWYRQQPGQSLTLIATANQGSEATYESGFVIDKFPISRPNLTFSTLTVSNMSPEDSSIYLCSVGPPTTGKEYGYTFGSGTRLTVV.

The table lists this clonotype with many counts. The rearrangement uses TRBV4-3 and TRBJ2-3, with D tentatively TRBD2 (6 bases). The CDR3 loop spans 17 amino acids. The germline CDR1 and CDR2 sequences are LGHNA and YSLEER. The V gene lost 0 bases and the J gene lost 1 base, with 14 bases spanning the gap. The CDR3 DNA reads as TGCGCCAGCAGCCAAGATGGCGGGCCGGGAGGCACAGATACGCAGTATTTT. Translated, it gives CASSQDGGPGGTDTQYF.

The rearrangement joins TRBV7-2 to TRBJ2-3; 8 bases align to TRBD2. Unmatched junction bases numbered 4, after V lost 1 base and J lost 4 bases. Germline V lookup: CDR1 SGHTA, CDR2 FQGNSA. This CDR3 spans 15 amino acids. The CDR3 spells CASSLDGGVADTQYF. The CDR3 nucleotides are TGTGCCAGCAGCTTAGACGGGGGGGTTGCAGATACGCAGTATTTT.

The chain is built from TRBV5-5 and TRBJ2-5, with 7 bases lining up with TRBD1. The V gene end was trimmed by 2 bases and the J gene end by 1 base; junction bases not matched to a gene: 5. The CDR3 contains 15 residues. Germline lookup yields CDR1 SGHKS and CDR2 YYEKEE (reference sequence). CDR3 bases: TGTGCCAGCAGCTTTTTGAGGGACAGCCAAGAGACCCAGTACTTC. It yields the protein CASSFLRDSQETQYF.

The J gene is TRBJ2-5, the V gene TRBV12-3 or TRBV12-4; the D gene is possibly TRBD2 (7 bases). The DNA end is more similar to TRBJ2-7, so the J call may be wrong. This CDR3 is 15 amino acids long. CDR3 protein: CASTRSGGPLFEQYF. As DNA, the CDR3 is TGTGCCAGCACCCGGTCGGGGGGCCCCCTCTTCGAGCAGTACTTC.

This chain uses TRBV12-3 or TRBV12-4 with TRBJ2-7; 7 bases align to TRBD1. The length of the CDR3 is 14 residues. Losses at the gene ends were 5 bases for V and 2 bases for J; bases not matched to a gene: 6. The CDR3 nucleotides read TGTGCCAGCAGTCCCCCCGGGACAGCCTACGAGCAGTACTTC. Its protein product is CASSPPGTAYEQYF.

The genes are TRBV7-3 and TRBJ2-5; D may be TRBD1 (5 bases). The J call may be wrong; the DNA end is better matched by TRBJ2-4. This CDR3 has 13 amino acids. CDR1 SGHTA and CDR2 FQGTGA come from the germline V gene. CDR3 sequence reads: CASSPGSDSIQYF. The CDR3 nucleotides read TGTGCCAGCAGCCCAGGGTCGGATAGCATTCAGTACTTC.

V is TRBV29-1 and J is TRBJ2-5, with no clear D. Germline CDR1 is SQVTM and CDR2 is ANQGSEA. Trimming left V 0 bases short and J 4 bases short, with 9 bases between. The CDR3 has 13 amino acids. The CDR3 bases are TGCAGCGTTGAAGAAAATTCCGGAGAGACCCAGTACTTC. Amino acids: CSVEENSGETQYF.

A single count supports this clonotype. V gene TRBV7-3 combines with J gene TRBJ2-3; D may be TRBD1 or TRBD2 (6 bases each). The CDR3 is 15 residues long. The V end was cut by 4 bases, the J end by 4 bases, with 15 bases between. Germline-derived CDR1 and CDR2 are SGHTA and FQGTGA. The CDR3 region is CASSSTGGFSDTQYF. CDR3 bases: TGTGCCAGCAGCTCGACAGGAGGGTTTTCAGATACGCAGTATTTT.

This CDR3 reads CATSRGGPRADTQYF. In DNA form, the CDR3 reads TGTGCCACCAGCAGAGGTGGGCCTCGGGCAGATACGCAGTATTTT. The V and J genes are TRBV15 and TRBJ2-3, with D uncertain. There are 15 residues in the CDR3. V was cut by 1 base and J by 4 bases, with 12 bases left in between. From germline, CDR1 is LNHNV and CDR2 YYDKDF (reference sequence).

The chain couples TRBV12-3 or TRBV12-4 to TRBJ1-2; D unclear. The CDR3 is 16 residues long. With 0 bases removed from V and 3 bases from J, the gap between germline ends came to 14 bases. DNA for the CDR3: TGTGCCAGCAGTTTAGCAAGGACCGGGTGGGACTATGGCTACACCTTC. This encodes CASSLARTGWDYGYTF.

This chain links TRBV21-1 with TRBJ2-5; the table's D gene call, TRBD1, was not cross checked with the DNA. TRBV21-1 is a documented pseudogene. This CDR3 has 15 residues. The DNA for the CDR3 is TGTGCCAGCAGCTCCGGACAGCGCCTCTCGAAGACCCAGTACTTC. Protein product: CASSSGQRLSKTQYF.

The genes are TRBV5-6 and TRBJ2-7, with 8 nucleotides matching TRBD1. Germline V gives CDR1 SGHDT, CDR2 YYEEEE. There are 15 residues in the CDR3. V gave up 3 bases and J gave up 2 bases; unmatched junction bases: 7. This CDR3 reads CASSSGQGWPYEQYF. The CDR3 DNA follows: TGTGCCAGCAGCTCCGGACAGGGATGGCCCTACGAGCAGTACTTC.

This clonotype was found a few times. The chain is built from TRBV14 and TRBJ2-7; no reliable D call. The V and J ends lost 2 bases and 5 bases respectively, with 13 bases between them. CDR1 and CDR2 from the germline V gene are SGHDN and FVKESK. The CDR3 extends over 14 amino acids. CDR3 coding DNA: TGTGCCAGCAGCCAAAGAGGTGTATGGGACGAGCAGTACTTC. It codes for CASSQRGVWDEQYF.

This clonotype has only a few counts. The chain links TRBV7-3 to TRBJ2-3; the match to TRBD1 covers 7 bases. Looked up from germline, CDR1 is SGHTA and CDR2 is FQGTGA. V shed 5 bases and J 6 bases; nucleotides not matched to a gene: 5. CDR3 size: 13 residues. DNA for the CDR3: TGTGCCAGCAGCAAGACAGGGCAGGATACGCAGTATTTT. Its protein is CASSKTGQDTQYF.

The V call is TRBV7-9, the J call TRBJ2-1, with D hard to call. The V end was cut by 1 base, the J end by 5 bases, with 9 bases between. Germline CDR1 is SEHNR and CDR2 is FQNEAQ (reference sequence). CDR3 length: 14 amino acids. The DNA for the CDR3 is TGTGCCAGCAGCTTAGTGTCTGGAAACAATGAGCAGTTCTTC. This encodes CASSLVSGNNEQFF.

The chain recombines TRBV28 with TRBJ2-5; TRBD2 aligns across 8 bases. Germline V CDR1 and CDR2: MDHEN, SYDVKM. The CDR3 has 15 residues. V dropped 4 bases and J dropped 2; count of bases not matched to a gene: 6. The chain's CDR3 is CASSSSAGGQETQYF. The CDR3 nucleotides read TGTGCCAGCAGTTCATCGGCGGGAGGTCAAGAGACCCAGTACTTC. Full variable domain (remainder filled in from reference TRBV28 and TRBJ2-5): DVKVTQSSRYLVKRTGEKVFLECVQDMDHENMFWYRQDPGLGLRLIYFSYDVKMKEKGDIPEGYSVSREKKERFSLILESASTNQTSMYLCASSSSAGGQETQYFGPGTRLLVL.

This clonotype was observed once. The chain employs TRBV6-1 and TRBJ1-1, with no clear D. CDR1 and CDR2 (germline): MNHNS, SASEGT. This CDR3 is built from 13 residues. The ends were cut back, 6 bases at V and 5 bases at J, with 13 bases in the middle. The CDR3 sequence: CASRPPGETEAFF. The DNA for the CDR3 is TGTGCCAGCAGGCCCCCCGGGGAGACTGAAGCTTTCTTT.

Here the CDR3 reads CASSYSWGRNEQFF. Here the CDR3 DNA reads TGTGCCAGCAGTTACTCCTGGGGACGCAATGAGCAGTTCTTC. The gene calls are TRBV6-2 or TRBV6-3 and TRBJ2-1, with D perhaps given as TRBD1 or TRBD2 (5 bases each). V lost 0 bases and J 6 bases, leaving 9 bases between the germline ends. Germline CDR1 is MNHEY and CDR2 is SVGEGT. The CDR3 loop spans 14 amino acids.

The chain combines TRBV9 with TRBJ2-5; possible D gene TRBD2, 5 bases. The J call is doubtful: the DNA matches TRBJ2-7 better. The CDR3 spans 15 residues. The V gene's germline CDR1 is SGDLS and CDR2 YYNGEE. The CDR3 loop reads CASAPGIASVYEQYF. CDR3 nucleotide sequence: TGTGCCAGCGCCCCGGGAATCGCCTCAGTGTACGAGCAGTACTTC.